These 20 T cell receptor beta chains originate from one sample sequenced in a study of T cell changes during pregnancy in multiple sclerosis. TCRdb keeps only in-frame clones here, not all; method: immunoSEQ multiplex PCR. Here the sample spans 60,000 to 75,000 clones, around 90% being singletons. Sample: peripheral blood, taken in the third trimester of pregnancy. The receptors originated from a female donor with multiple sclerosis, enrolled in a pregnancy study.

The sample holds one count of this clone. This chain links TRBV29-1 with TRBJ1-2; no definite D call. With 6 bases removed from V and 3 bases from J, the gap between germline ends came to 14 bases. Germline-derived CDR1 and CDR2 are SQVTM and ANQGSEA. This CDR3 spans 13 amino acids. The CDR3 region has the DNA TGCAGCGTCCGACTTAGTACGGACTATGGCTACACCTTC. Residues: CSVRLSTDYGYTF.

About this clone: The sample holds other DNA sequences that translate to the same CDR3. The chain carries TRBV6-5 and TRBJ1-5; D is unresolved. Germline CDR1 reads MNHEY; CDR2 reads SVGAGI. The ends were cut back, 5 bases at V and 4 bases at J, with 9 bases in the middle. The CDR3 length is 13 residues. The CDR3 sequence: CASSGRTNQPQHF. CDR3 bases: TGTGCCAGCAGTGGGAGAACGAATCAGCCCCAGCATTTT.

The chain has TRBV19 and TRBJ1-2, with TRBD1 as a possible D gene (6 bases). CDR1 LNHDA and CDR2 SQIVND come from the germline V gene (reference sequence). Trimming took off 5 bases at V and 6 bases at J, with 19 bases between the two ends. This CDR3 has 15 residues. The CDR3 is CASSLVAGARDGYTF. CDR3 sequence (DNA): TGTGCCAGTAGTCTTGTAGCAGGGGCCCGGGATGGCTACACCTTC.

The V and J genes are TRBV15 and TRBJ1-5; D is ambiguous. Deletions cut 1 base from V and 4 bases from J, with 8 bases between. CDR3 length equals 14 residues. Per the germline V gene, CDR1 is LNHNV and CDR2 is YYDKDF (reference sequence). This CDR3 is CATSRGRGNQPQHF. In DNA, the CDR3 is TGTGCCACCAGCAGAGGACGGGGAAATCAGCCCCAGCATTTT.

This rearrangement joins TRBV19 to TRBJ1-2; 8 nucleotides agree with TRBD1. Losses at the gene ends were 5 bases for V and 6 bases for J; bases not matched to a gene: 8. Germline CDR1 is LNHDA and CDR2 is SQIVND (reference sequence). The length of the CDR3 is 14 residues. The CDR3 DNA reads TGTGCCAGTAGTGTCCGACAGGGGTTAAATGGCTACACCTTC. Amino acid sequence: CASSVRQGLNGYTF.

This chain connects TRBV5-1 to TRBJ2-2; tentatively, D is TRBD1 (8 bases). Germline loops: CDR1 SGHRS, CDR2 YFSETQ. Trimming took 2 bases from V and 4 from J, leaving 15 bases between them. This CDR3 has 16 amino acids. In DNA form, the CDR3 reads TGCGCCAGCAGCTTTCTAACAGGGGGGGCCACCGGGGAGCTGTTTTTT. Its protein product is CASSFLTGGATGELFF.

The rearrangement joins TRBV7-2 to TRBJ2-2, with D perhaps matching TRBD1 (5 bases). V was pared by 0 bases and J by 0 bases, with 8 bases between. The germline gives CDR1 SGHTA, CDR2 FQGNSA. The CDR3 contains 16 residues. CDR3: CASSLAPGPNTGELFF. Here the CDR3 DNA reads TGTGCCAGCAGCTTAGCGCCAGGGCCGAACACCGGGGAGCTGTTTTTT.

This clone was recorded only once. This chain connects TRBV7-3 to TRBJ2-1; the D gene is possibly TRBD1 (6 bases). CDR3 length equals 16 residues. Per germline, CDR1 SGHTA and CDR2 FQGTGA. Trimming removed 0 bases from V and 0 bases from J, with 9 bases in between. CDR3 in amino acids: CASSLTGTPSYNEQFF. The CDR3 nucleotides are TGTGCCAGCAGCTTAACCGGGACACCCTCCTACAATGAGCAGTTCTTC.

This clone was seen only once. The chain is built from TRBV28 and TRBJ2-4; TRBD1 might be the D (6 bases). Looked up from germline, CDR1 is MDHEN and CDR2 is SYDVKM. This CDR3 is 16 amino acids long. V lost 4 bases, J lost 0 bases, and 13 bases lay in between. The CDR3 sequence is CASSSSGAVAKNIQYF. The CDR3 DNA is TGTGCCAGCAGTTCCTCAGGGGCTGTAGCCAAAAACATTCAGTACTTC.

The gene calls are TRBV14 and TRBJ1-1, with 10 bases aligning to TRBD1. Germline values: CDR1 SGHDN, CDR2 FVKESK. CDR3 length: 16 amino acids. V lost 1 base, J lost 10 bases, and 12 bases stayed unmatched. The CDR3 DNA sequence: TGTGCCAGCAGCCAAGGGATCAGGGACAGGGGACTGGGAGCTTTCTTT. Its translation: CASSQGIRDRGLGAFF.

The chain is built from TRBV28 and TRBJ1-2; TRBD1 is a possible D gene (6 bases). The CDR3 spans 14 residues. Germline values: CDR1 MDHEN, CDR2 SYDVKM. V shed 4 bases and J shed 7 bases, with 16 bases lying between them. CDR3 region: CASSSPAGVAGYTF. The CDR3 nucleotides are TGTGCCAGCAGTTCGCCGGCAGGGGTTGCTGGCTACACCTTC.

The chain recombines TRBV30 with TRBJ1-5, with a weak D call TRBD1 (5 bases). V shed 0 bases and J shed 5 bases, with 14 bases lying between them. Germline values: CDR1 GTSNPN, CDR2 SVGIG (reference sequence). The CDR3 runs 15 residues. The CDR3: CAWSVRSGAYQPQHF. In DNA form, the CDR3 reads TGTGCCTGGAGTGTACGAAGTGGGGCTTATCAGCCCCAGCATTTT.

The CDR3 sequence: CASSSMDQPQHF. CDR3 nucleotide sequence: TGTGCCAGCAGCTCTATGGATCAGCCCCAGCATTTT. The chain combines TRBV7-9 with TRBJ1-5, with unresolved D. Germline assignment: CDR1 SEHNR and CDR2 FQNEAQ (reference sequence). This CDR3 has 12 residues. V was cut by 4 bases and J by 5 bases, with 6 bases left in between.

This chain uses TRBV2 with TRBJ1-5; 8 nucleotides line up with TRBD1. The CDR3 has 13 amino acids. Germline V CDR1 and CDR2: SNHLY, FYNNEI. Trimming at V came to 7 bases and at J to 5 bases, leaving 4 bases not matched to a gene. CDR3 bases: TGTGCCAGCACCTCGGACAGGGATCAGCCCCAGCATTTT. Its translation: CASTSDRDQPQHF. The whole variable domain, remainder taken from reference TRBV2 and TRBJ1-5, is EPEVTQTPSHQVTQMGQEVILRCVPISNHLYFYWYRQILGQKVEFLVSFYNNEISEKSEIFDDQFSVERPDGSNFTLKIRSTKLEDSAMYFCASTSDRDQPQHFGDGTRLSIL.

The chain is built from TRBV6-5 and TRBJ2-1; the match to TRBD1 covers 12 bases. This CDR3 has 16 amino acids. CDR1 is MNHEY and CDR2 is SVGAGI in the germline V gene. Trimming at V came to 4 bases and at J to 7 bases, leaving 8 bases not matched to a gene. The CDR3 loop reads CASSSTGQGARNEQFF. The CDR3 region has the DNA TGTGCCAGCAGTTCAACGGGACAGGGGGCAAGGAATGAGCAGTTCTTC.

V gene TRBV7-8 combines with J gene TRBJ2-1; a possible D gene is TRBD2 (7 bases). V was pared by 5 bases and J by 4 bases, with 15 bases between. This CDR3 has 15 amino acids. Germline assignment: CDR1 SGHVS and CDR2 FQNEAQ. The CDR3 nucleotides read TGTGCCAGCAGCCAAAGGGGGGGGGATTACAATGAGCAGTTCTTC. Translation: CASSQRGGDYNEQFF.

The chain couples TRBV23-1 to TRBJ1-2; 8 bases are shared with TRBD1. TRBV23-1 is noted as an ORF with a role that remains uncertain. With 4 bases clipped from V and 5 bases from J, the junction kept 12 bases outside the gene matches. CDR3 length: 16 residues. The CDR3 loop reads CASSRRSGGLYYGYTF. CDR3 DNA: TGCGCCAGCAGTCGGCGGTCAGGGGGCCTTTATTATGGCTACACCTTC.

The J gene is TRBJ1-2, the V gene TRBV6-5; a possible D gene is TRBD1 (6 bases). From germline, CDR1 is MNHEY and CDR2 SVGAGI. The CDR3 loop spans 14 amino acids. Trimming cost V 6 bases and J 4 bases, with 15 bases left between them. The CDR3 bases are TGTGCCAGCAGGACCAATAGGGGGATCTATGGCTACACCTTC. This gives the protein CASRTNRGIYGYTF.

V is TRBV5-4 and J is TRBJ2-5, with 10 bases lining up with TRBD1. Germline trimming cut 4 bases from V and 1 base from J; bases unmatched to any gene: 4. This CDR3 spans 15 amino acids. Germline V lookup: CDR1 SGHNT, CDR2 YYREEE (reference sequence). CDR3 sequence: CASSRGQGLQETQYF. CDR3 in DNA: TGTGCCAGCAGCAGGGGACAGGGGCTCCAAGAGACCCAGTACTTC.

V gene TRBV2 combines with J gene TRBJ2-3, with D unresolved. The CDR3 has 12 residues. The germline V and J ends were trimmed by 4 bases and 4 bases, with 6 bases remaining between them. Per germline, CDR1 SNHLY and CDR2 FYNNEI. The CDR3 sequence: CASSVGSDTQYF. DNA of the CDR3: TGTGCCAGCAGTGTGGGCTCAGATACGCAGTATTTT.